This T cell receptor (beta chain) was recovered during a study of PD-1 blockade in classical Hodgkin lymphoma. Noted time point: newly diagnosed, previously untreated cHL patient sample. Untreated, newly diagnosed classical Hodgkin lymphoma PBMCs were comparators. Overall study findings and caveats: Reported findings placed baseline TCR diversity lower in newly diagnosed patients (compared with healthy donors).

This table comes from immunoSEQ multiplex PCR, and its TCRdb copy is limited to in-frame clones, with some not included. This table holds around 25,000 clones, approximately 93% found once. This CDR3 is 14 amino acids long. Deletions cut 0 bases from V and 6 bases from J, with 11 bases between. Germline V gene lookup returns CDR1 SGHTA and CDR2 FQGNSA. A note on this clone: Its target is unknown.

Material for sequencing was peripheral blood mononuclear cells (PBMCs). This TCR came from a human donor with classical Hodgkin lymphoma. The chain couples TRBV7-2 to TRBJ1-2; the D is unclear. The CDR3 is CASSLARGKDGYTF. The CDR3, as DNA: TGTGCCAGCAGCTTAGCGAGAGGGAAAGATGGCTACACCTTC.